The source of this T cell receptor beta chain is a study of cytomegalovirus exposure and HLA in healthy donors (dated by TCRdb to 2016 to 2017). Turning to the overall study: An earlier analysis of about 560 of the donors reported about 260 Gb of sequence data and approximately 120 million unique TCR beta sequences obtained from roughly 180 million T cells. An early release covering 550 to 650 HLA-typed donors comprised about 300 gigabases of sequencing data and 65 million to 100 million unique TCR sequences. Of the roughly 390 genotyped donors, about 84% fell in the genetic ancestry cluster associated with self-reported Caucasian donors. The study aimed to test whether cataloging public T cell receptors could reveal signatures of past pathogen exposure. Using immunosequencing, the study profiled T cell repertoires from around 680 subjects and related those repertoires to cytomegalovirus serostatus. Along with the roughly 700-subject first cohort, a separate validation cohort of around 120 different subjects was used. The study combined high-throughput TCR immunosequencing, statistical association of individual TCRs with disease status, and machine learning to predict cytomegalovirus infection status. A later analysis re-examined previously published TCR beta repertoires from just over 650 donors and added high-resolution HLA genotyping to investigate patterns of TCR occurrence. The later analysis used no new phenotypic data to find candidate immune exposures, relying instead on TCR beta sequences and their occurrence across donors. An earlier analysis of more than 450 of the donors used high-throughput TCR beta sequencing to judge whether each TCR beta V gene segment behaved as functional or pseudogenic. Donor age, sex, ethnicity and CMV serostatus were compiled together with the repertoire data. In a later genetic analysis, genome-wide SNP genotypes for about three fifths of the 666 donors were used, and that subset was treated as a discovery cohort. All discovery cohort repertoires had been generated on a single sequencing platform. Class I and class II HLA loci were covered by the typing at four-digit resolution. Typing coverage differed by locus: A, B, C, DRB1 and DQB1 were typed in about 620-630 donors, DQA1 in about 500, DPA1 in approximately 600, and DPB1 in around 440. Roughly five DR-DQ haplotypes were handled as single units for association and clustering, since linkage in the cohort was strong. On average, around 240,000 unique TCR beta nucleotide sequences were sequenced per donor among 300 to 500 genotyped donors of the cohort, with 15% to 20% of those sequences being non-productive. Overall study results and their limits: A later analysis found that most CMV-associated TCR beta chains appeared HLA-restricted, with HLA associations seemingly driven largely by CMV exposure. Because HLA typing was unavailable for some donors at each locus, only the typed subset was used in association tests. At a false discovery rate of 0.05, a later analysis linked roughly 17,000 TCR beta sequences to specific HLA alleles. The sequencing pipeline was judged likely to have produced a cluster of highly shared sequence variants as a technical artifact. A later analysis reported that several top co-occurrence clusters appeared linked to parvovirus B19, influenza, CMV and Epstein-Barr virus. Most TCR sequences were seen in very few donors, while some public TCRs were found in many individuals. The earlier analysis of fewer than 750 of the donors excluded 15 to 20 rarely observed V segments, including chromosome 9 orphons, because counts were too low. This cohort had only TCR beta chains sequenced, and the lack of alpha or paired-chain data limited which features could be detected. Strong co-occurrence of HLA alleles, especially DR and DQ, made assigning TCR associations to individual alleles difficult. In the study, approximately 160 TCR beta chains were listed as associated with cytomegalovirus. A later analysis found that TCR association rates varied across HLA loci, with DRB1 alleles showing the most associated TCRs and HLA-C alleles the fewest. A further reported finding was that TCR beta sequences accurately predicted the HLA-A and HLA-B alleles for most subjects in the first cohort. Immune exposure information for the cohort was limited to CMV serostatus. In vitro tests confirmed that three of the cytomegalovirus-associated TCR beta chains recognize cytomegalovirus antigens. In a later genetic analysis, a missense DCLRE1C variant was associated with V-gene and J-gene trimming of TCR beta chains, and the association was replicated in an independent cohort. In an earlier analysis of 587 of the donors, most TCR beta V segments appeared in productive rearrangements about 87% or about 30% of the time, broadly matching IMGT annotations. The authors suggested that the approach could potentially be generalized to other disease states and immunological phenotypes. Presence/absence analyses assumed roughly uniform sequencing depth across donors, an assumption that may not hold. In a later analysis, HLA-associated TCR beta chains were found to be more clonally expanded and to have lower generation probabilities than equally common non-associated chains. Compared with the approximately 710-donor mean, donors in an Asian-associated ancestry cluster had fewer N-insertions in productive TCRs, according to a later genetic analysis. The classifier was reported to diagnose cytomegalovirus status with high specificity and sensitivity in both the original and validation cohorts. Because the 87-base-pair reads could not distinguish some IMGT-functional V segments, including TRBV6-2 and TRBV6-3, those segments were excluded. Correlated functional status among segregating V segments might reflect linkage disequilibrium, but an unknown experimental factor could not be ruled out.

The library was built by means of the immunoSEQ multiplex PCR assay. For the multiplex PCR, a mixture combining 60 forward primers for TCR Vbeta segments and 13 reverse primers for TCR Jbeta segments was used. A multiplex PCR assay on genomic DNA amplified the CDR3 region of rearranged TCR beta genes. The amplified TCR beta libraries were sequenced on the Illumina HiSeq System as 87-base-pair reads. The authors processed their data as follows. Across the 666 repertoires, a later analysis counted tens of millions of unique TCR beta chains, 9 million to 14 million of which were shared by at least two donors. Raw reads were error-corrected and collapsed into unique sequences with a nearest-neighbor algorithm that merged closely related sequences to remove PCR and sequencing errors. V, D and J gene segments were assigned by aligning CDR3 sequences to IMGT reference sequences. For a sequence to be retained, a match of at least six nucleotides was required to both a V gene segment and a J gene segment. Rearrangements were classified as productive when the CDR3 lacked stop codons and remained in frame with V and J, and all other rearrangements were classified as non-productive. Following IMGT convention, CDR3 was defined as the stretch from the second conserved V-encoded cysteine up to the conserved J-encoded phenylalanine. Sequences without an unambiguous match to a single V gene segment were excluded from the earlier analysis of about 600 of the donors. An earlier analysis of a few hundred of the donors called V segments functional above 56.7% productive rearrangements and segregating when the between-donor standard deviation exceeded 5%. A statistical classification framework was built to diagnose cytomegalovirus status from the catalog of TCR beta chain sequences. In a later analysis, TCR nucleotide sequences were compared against IMGT/GENE-DB human TR gene sequences so that V and J genes could be assigned. In a later analysis, CDR3 sequences and most-parsimonious VDJ recombination scenarios were assigned using the TCRdist pipeline. In a later analysis, each TCR beta chain was defined by its CDR3 amino acid sequence together with its V-gene family, and reads without a unique V-gene family were excluded. A later analysis removed 600 or so highly shared, low-generation-probability nucleotide sequences to deal with suspected cross-contamination and a sequencing artifact. For each public chain, a later analysis derived a clonal expansion index from normalized ranks of inferred template counts within each repertoire. In a later analysis, generation probabilities were computed using a VDJ recombination model fitted to out-of-frame rearrangements, and the results were checked against IGoR. Hypergeometric tests were used in a later analysis to score TCR-TCR, TCR-HLA and TCR-CMV co-occurrence, with a repertoire-size bias correction applied to the TCR pairs. False discovery rates were estimated in a later analysis by permuting HLA or CMV assignments 20 times. In a later analysis, co-occurring TCRs were grouped using DBSCAN, with TCRdist sequence similarity added in when clustering inside HLA-allele-positive subsets. Repertoires with fewer than 30,000 or more than 120,000 public chains were left out of co-occurrence clustering, as were about five repertoires with anomalous nucleotide sharing. This is the immuneACCESS table as TCRdb keeps it, with only in-frame sequences that have V and J called. A part of the clones is gone; compared with another copy, unresolved V genes explain less than half, and the rest is unexplained. The V and J calls and clone size come from that table; D and trimming were worked out from the DNA. The sample table records about 130,000 clones; about 74% of these occur just once. The ten top clones hold roughly 2% of the sample.

V is trimmed back by 5 bases and J by 8 bases, and the junction contains 6 bases that no gene match accounts for. CDR3 length: 14 amino acids, cysteine to phenylalanine. Here the CDR3 DNA is all that survives: 42 bases in frame from base 1. CDR1 MDHEN and CDR2 SYDVKM were looked up in the germline V gene. In total, approximately 610 healthy bone marrow donors made up the cohort. Cohort members were all nominally healthy when sampled, although unrecorded immune exposures were likely present. The donor tested CMV seronegative and was one of the 352 seronegative cohort members. Each donor provided a peripheral blood sample, and peripheral blood mononuclear cells were used for TCR beta sequencing. Genomic DNA extraction from the blood cell samples was performed with the Qiagen DNeasy Blood Extraction Kit. A few counts support this clone. Its binding antigen is unknown. No quality values exist for individual bases; no much larger clone is one base distant.

This TCR derives from a man between 25 and 39 years old in good health and CMV-seronegative. This sequence uses TRBV28 and TRBJ1-4, and TRBD1 aligns with 9 junction nucleotides. The specimen was PBMCs. The CDR3 is CASSGGQGREKLFF. Here is the DNA: TGTGCCAGCAGTGGGGGACAGGGCCGCGAAAAACTGTTTTTT.